These 19 T cell receptor beta chains came from one sample sequenced in a study of shared clonotypes between healthy human individuals. Only in-frame clones appear in the TCRdb table, and some are missing; sequencing was by immunoSEQ multiplex PCR. Of about 2 million clones in the sample, about 95% were seen once. It was CD45RO-negative cells, positively selected for CCR7, that made up naive CD8 cells, with terminally differentiated effector memory CD45RA+ cells excluded. The sample comprised naive CD8+ T cells sorted from blood. These receptors originate from a man aged 18-30 years in good health.

V gene TRBV5-1 combines with J gene TRBJ1-2, with 8 nucleotides matching TRBD1. From germline, CDR1 is SGHRS and CDR2 YFSETQ. This CDR3 region has 15 residues. V was clipped by 0 bases and J by 9 bases; unmatched bases: 10. In nucleotides, the CDR3 is TGCGCCAGCAGCTTGGAAGCAGGGGGCCTTTCTAGCTACACCTTC. This gives the protein CASSLEAGGLSSYTF.

CDR3 sequence (DNA): TGTGCCAGCAGCGCGATTCAGGGGACCAATGAAGCTTTCTTT. Translating it yields CASSAIQGTNEAFF. This chain links TRBV5-4 with TRBJ1-1; D possibly corresponds to TRBD1 (6 bases). This CDR3 has 14 amino acids. The germline V gene encodes CDR1 SGHNT and CDR2 YYREEE (reference sequence). Trimming left V 4 bases short and J 7 bases short, with 17 bases between.

With regard to this clone: The sample holds other DNA sequences that translate to the same CDR3. The V call is TRBV9, the J call TRBJ2-7, with D tentatively TRBD1 (5 bases). The germline CDR1 and CDR2 sequences are SGDLS and YYNGEE. V was cut by 0 bases and J by 3 bases, with 7 bases left in between. CDR3 length equals 13 residues. CDR3 loop: CASSVDQGYEQYF. The DNA of the CDR3 is TGTGCCAGCAGCGTAGATCAGGGCTACGAGCAGTACTTC.

J is TRBJ1-2 and V is TRBV4-3; D remains unclear. The length of the CDR3 is 16 residues. The germline gives CDR1 LGHNA, CDR2 YSLEER. The V and J ends lost 3 bases and 0 bases respectively, with 14 bases between them. CDR3 DNA sequence: TGCGCCAGCAGCCAGAGTTTCGGGCAAACTAACTATGGCTACACCTTC. Protein product: CASSQSFGQTNYGYTF.

V and J are TRBV28 and TRBJ2-5; tentatively, D is TRBD2 (7 bases). Trimming removed 2 bases at V and 5 bases at J, with 27 bases between. Germline values: CDR1 MDHEN, CDR2 SYDVKM. The CDR3 length is 19 residues. Here the CDR3 DNA reads TGTGCCAGCAGTTTAAACGGGGGGCGACGGGAAGCATCAGCGGAGACCCAGTACTTC. This sequence encodes CASSLNGGRREASAETQYF.

V is TRBV29-1 and J is TRBJ2-7, with 7 bases matching TRBD2. The V gene's germline CDR1 is SQVTM and CDR2 ANQGSEA. Trimming at V came to 7 bases and at J to 7 bases, leaving 13 bases not matched to a gene. The CDR3 sequence is 13 residues long. CDR3 sequence (DNA): TGCAGCGCCTCCGGGACTAACATCCCGGAGCAGTACTTC. Protein: CSASGTNIPEQYF.

V usage is TRBV6-6 and J usage is TRBJ1-1; no firm D call. Looked up from germline, CDR1 is MNHNY and CDR2 is SVGAGI (reference sequence). Trimming stripped 7 bases from V and 10 bases from J, with 16 bases between. The CDR3 spans 12 residues. The CDR3 DNA reads as TGTGCCAGCACCTGGCCCCGGAGGCGAGCTTTCTTT. It codes for CASTWPRRRAFF.

This clone was recorded once. The J gene is TRBJ2-7, the V gene TRBV6-1; D might be TRBD1 or TRBD2, each matching 6 bases. Trimming left V 2 bases short and J 5 bases short, with 13 bases between. The germline V gene has CDR1 MNHNS and CDR2 SASEGT. There are 14 residues in the CDR3. The CDR3 DNA reads TGTGCCAGCAGTGAATGGGGGGCCAGGGACGAGCAGTACTTC. As protein: CASSEWGARDEQYF.

Of note for this clone: This same CDR3 is encoded by further DNA sequences in the sample. J is TRBJ1-2 and V is TRBV27, with 8 bases matching TRBD1. Germline values: CDR1 MNHEY, CDR2 SMNVEV (reference sequence). The CDR3 has 14 residues. V was clipped by 4 bases and J by 2 bases; unmatched bases: 3. Here the CDR3 reads CASSSWTGNYGYTF. CDR3 in DNA: TGTGCCAGCAGTTCTTGGACAGGGAACTATGGCTACACCTTC.

The V gene is TRBV7-9, the J gene TRBJ2-7; 10 positions agree with TRBD1. Per germline, CDR1 SEHNR and CDR2 FQNEAQ (reference sequence). Unmatched junction bases numbered 4, after V lost 5 bases and J lost 6 bases. The CDR3 has 13 residues. The CDR3 nucleotides read TGTGCCAGCAGCGCCGACAGGGGGCGCGAGCAGTACTTC. The encoded protein is CASSADRGREQYF.

This clone was seen once. The rearrangement joins TRBV29-1 to TRBJ1-4, with a weak D call TRBD1 (6 bases). There are 17 residues in the CDR3. Germline CDR1 and CDR2: SQVTM and ANQGSEA. V lost 6 bases and J lost 1, with 21 bases in between. CDR3 sequence reads: CSVTGGQSEGTNEKLFF. In DNA, the CDR3 is TGCAGCGTAACTGGAGGACAGTCCGAAGGAACTAATGAAAAACTGTTTTTT.

The DNA for the CDR3 is TGTGCCAGCAGCCCCTACGGAACCTACGAGCAGTACTTC. It is translated as CASSPYGTYEQYF. The genes are TRBV7-6 and TRBJ2-7; no firm D call. V lost 5 bases to trimming and J lost 2 bases, with 10 bases between them. The CDR3 consists of 13 residues. CDR1 and CDR2 (germline): SGHVS, FNYEAQ.

The chain carries TRBV7-9 and TRBJ2-7; D is undetermined. CDR1 and CDR2 from the germline V gene are SEHNR and FQNEAQ (reference sequence). Trimming took 5 bases from V and 4 from J, leaving 12 bases between them. The CDR3 length is 13 residues. The CDR3 sequence: CASSPEPGYEQYF. The DNA of the CDR3 is TGTGCCAGCAGCCCCGAACCAGGATACGAGCAGTACTTC.

Concerning this clone itself: Just one base apart from a much larger clone, this may be a read error. The gene calls are TRBV7-2 and TRBJ2-2; D is ambiguous. Looked up from germline, CDR1 is SGHTA and CDR2 is FQGNSA. This CDR3 contains 13 residues. Trimming stripped 6 bases from V and 0 bases from J, with 5 bases between. CDR3 in DNA: TGTGCCAGCAGTTACACGAACACCGGGGAGCTGTTTTTT. Its protein product is CASSYTNTGELFF.

This clone came up once. This rearrangement joins TRBV28 to TRBJ2-2; D unresolved. V was cut by 6 bases and J by 4 bases, with 12 bases left in between. In germline, CDR1 is MDHEN, CDR2 SYDVKM. The CDR3 covers 14 residues. CDR3 nucleotides: TGTGCCAGCAGGCCGAGACTCAGCACCGGGGAGCTGTTTTTT. It is translated as CASRPRLSTGELFF.

This clone has a handful of counts. The chain recombines TRBV28 with TRBJ1-6; D uncertain. This CDR3 region has 14 residues. CDR1 and CDR2 (germline): MDHEN, SYDVKM. V lost 5 bases, J lost 7 bases, and 12 bases lay in between. This CDR3 reads CASSPRVGNSPLHF. The CDR3 region has the DNA TGTGCCAGCAGTCCAAGGGTTGGAAATTCACCCCTCCACTTT. Variable domain in full (rest from reference TRBV28 and TRBJ1-6): DVKVTQSSRYLVKRTGEKVFLECVQDMDHENMFWYRQDPGLGLRLIYFSYDVKMKEKGDIPEGYSVSREKKERFSLILESASTNQTSMYLCASSPRVGNSPLHFGNGTRLTVT.

The genes are TRBV10-3 and TRBJ1-1, with D possibly matching TRBD1 (6 bases). Germline-derived CDR1 and CDR2 are ENHRY and SYGVKD. The CDR3 covers 12 residues. Trimming removed 7 bases from V and 7 bases from J, with 13 bases in between. The CDR3: CAITHRAGEAFF. In nucleotides, the CDR3 is TGTGCCATCACCCACAGGGCTGGTGAAGCTTTCTTT.

The V call is TRBV9, the J call TRBJ2-2; 9 positions match TRBD1. V was pared by 3 bases and J by 6 bases, with 6 bases of the junction left unmatched. The germline CDR1 and CDR2 sequences are SGDLS and YYNGEE. CDR3 length: 15 amino acids. CDR3 sequence reads: CASSENRGLAGELFF. CDR3 in DNA: TGTGCCAGCAGCGAGAACAGGGGGCTGGCCGGGGAGCTGTTTTTT.

V usage is TRBV11-2 and J usage is TRBJ2-1; D is uncertain. Germline V gene lookup returns CDR1 SGHAT and CDR2 FQNNGV. With 5 bases removed from V and 5 bases from J, the gap between germline ends came to 13 bases. The CDR3 totals 14 residues. The CDR3 here is CASSPTLADNEQFF. For the CDR3, the DNA is TGTGCCAGCAGCCCTACGCTCGCAGACAATGAGCAGTTCTTC.